This T cell receptor (beta chain) was recovered during a study of T-cell memory formation after mild COVID-19. Study conclusions and caveats: Several responding clones turned up in pre-infection memory, indicating that cross-reactive memory may have taken part. The CD4+ clones that contracted clustered mainly within CM and EM, and the CD8+ clones concentrated in EMRA.

In TCRdb, the 5' RACE reads were re-called with MiXCR into one record per CDR3 protein. The table records approximately 350,000 distinct CDR3 sequences, over 13% of them present only once. In regard to this clonotype: The antigen remains undetermined.

The specimen was PBMCs or a T cell subset sorted from them (not recorded which). The receptor was isolated from a man younger than 30 who had mild COVID-19 (a few samples of this study predate the infection). Cell type and time point are not known.

The DNA of the CDR3 is TGCGCCAGCAGCCAAGATACGGGGCGTAGCAATCAGCCCCAGCATTTT. It is translated as CASSQDTGRSNQPQHF. V gene TRBV4-3 combines with J gene TRBJ1-5, with D possibly being TRBD1 (5 bases). CDR1 and CDR2 from the germline V gene are LGHNA and YSLEER. The CDR3 contains 16 residues. Trimming took 0 bases from V and 0 from J, leaving 9 bases between them.